This T cell receptor beta chain was sequenced for a study of Graves' ophthalmopathy and Graves' hyperthyroidism. RNA transcripts were the template, and TCR beta CDR3 regions were amplified from them. HTBI primers were employed in first-round RT-PCR, then a second-round multiplex PCR followed. Each CDR3 protein gets one entry after TCRdb re-called the multiplex PCR reads with MiXCR. The table has about 1.1 million distinct CDR3 sequences, less than 45% seen once. The CDR3 totals 17 residues. With 3 bases removed from V and 7 bases from J, the gap between germline ends came to 21 bases. Germline values: CDR1 SGHTA, CDR2 FQGNSA.

This sequence joins TRBV7-2 and TRBJ2-2; D possibly corresponds to TRBD2 (5 bases). This sequence was found in an adult man with Graves' hyperthyroidism. What was sequenced was peripheral blood or thyroid tissue (not recorded which). CDR3 sequence reads: CASSFFGGLIGVGELFF. CDR3 sequence (DNA): TGTGCCAGCAGCTTCTTCGGAGGACTGATTGGGGTCGGGGAGCTGTTTTTT.